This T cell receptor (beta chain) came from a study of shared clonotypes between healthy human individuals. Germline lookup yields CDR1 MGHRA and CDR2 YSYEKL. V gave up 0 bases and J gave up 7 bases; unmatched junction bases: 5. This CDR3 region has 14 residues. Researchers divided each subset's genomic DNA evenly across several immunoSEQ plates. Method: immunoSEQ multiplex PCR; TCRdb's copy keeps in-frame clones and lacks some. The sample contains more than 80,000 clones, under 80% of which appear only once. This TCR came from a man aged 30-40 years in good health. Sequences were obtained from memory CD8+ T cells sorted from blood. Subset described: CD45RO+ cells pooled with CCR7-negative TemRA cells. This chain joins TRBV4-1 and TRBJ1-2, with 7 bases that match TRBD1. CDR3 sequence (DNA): TGCGCCAGCAGCCAAGAACAGGGGATTAGTGGCTACACCTTC. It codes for CASSQEQGISGYTF.